The present T cell receptor (beta chain) was sequenced within a study of OX40 agonist ivuxolimab in advanced cancers. Study-wide points: Researchers report that CD8+ T cells had, on average, more expanded clones than CD4+.

Method: immunoSEQ multiplex PCR; TCRdb's copy keeps in-frame clones and lacks some. The sample contains about 83,000 clones, under 95% of which appear only once. Comment on this clone: The antigen is not known.

The TCR sequence derives from an adult with an advanced solid tumor such as melanoma, head and neck, liver or kidney cancer. The starting material was CD4+ or CD8+ T cells sorted from blood, obtained in a trial of the OX40 agonist ivuxolimab.

CDR3 in amino acids: CAAKGTSDRPYGYTF. As DNA, the CDR3 is TGTGCCGCAAAAGGCACATCAGACAGACCCTATGGCTACACCTTC. The chain employs TRBV28 and TRBJ1-2, with D possibly being TRBD1 (5 bases). The V end was cut by 11 bases, the J end by 4 bases, with 23 bases between. Germline V gene data show CDR1 as MDHEN and CDR2 as SYDVKM. This CDR3 contains 15 residues.